A single sample is the source of the 26 T cell receptor beta chains below, sequenced in a study of blood T cell repertoires in COVID-19. The protocol was immunoSEQ multiplex PCR, while the TCRdb copy is restricted to in-frame clones and leaves out a portion. The table shows 150,000 to 200,000 clones, with around three quarters occurring only once. What was sequenced was peripheral blood. Receptors originate from a man between 65 and 85 years old with active or convalescent COVID-19.

J is TRBJ2-5 and V is TRBV7-2, with 15 bases matching TRBD2. Trimming at V came to 4 bases and at J to 2 bases, leaving 2 bases not matched to a gene. Per germline, CDR1 SGHTA and CDR2 FQGNSA. This CDR3 comprises 16 residues. The CDR3 sequence is CASSSGLAGGQETQYF. The CDR3, as DNA: TGTGCCAGCAGCTCCGGACTAGCGGGGGGGCAAGAGACCCAGTACTTC.

The V call is TRBV2, the J call TRBJ1-2; the D is unclear. The CDR3 is 14 amino acids. With 4 bases removed from V and 1 base from J, the gap between germline ends came to 10 bases. CDR1 and CDR2 from the germline V gene are SNHLY and FYNNEI. Written as DNA, the CDR3 is TGTGCCAGCAGTGTAGGGAGTCTTAACTATGGCTACACCTTC. It encodes CASSVGSLNYGYTF.

The chain combines TRBV24-1 with TRBJ2-3, with a tentative D call TRBD1 (7 bases). This CDR3 is 17 amino acids long. Germline V gene sequence: CDR1 KGHDR, CDR2 SFDVKD. V dropped 3 bases and J dropped 0 bases, with 15 bases sitting between them. CDR3 coding DNA: TGTGCCACCAGTGATCCCGGGGCAGGGGGGAGCACAGATACGCAGTATTTT. Protein product: CATSDPGAGGSTDTQYF.

As concerns this clone: Within the sample, other DNA sequences also encode this same CDR3. The chain links TRBV18 to TRBJ2-1, with D possibly matching TRBD2 (5 bases). The CDR3 loop spans 13 amino acids. V was cut by 3 bases and J by 5 bases, with 8 bases left in between. Germline V lookup: CDR1 KGHSH, CDR2 LQKENI. The CDR3 spells CASSPGLNNEQFF. The CDR3 region has the DNA TGTGCCAGCTCACCCGGACTCAACAATGAGCAGTTCTTC. Drawing the rest from reference TRBV18 and TRBJ2-1, the complete variable domain is NAGVMQNPRHLVRRRGQEARLRCSPMKGHSHVYWYRQLPEEGLKFMVYLQKENIIDESGMPKERFSAEFPKEGPSILRIQQVVRGDSAAYFCASSPGLNNEQFFGPGTRLTVL.

The chain is built from TRBV11-2 and TRBJ2-7; TRBD1 matches at 7 bases. Germline trimming cut 6 bases from V and 3 bases from J; bases unmatched to any gene: 14. CDR3 length: 16 amino acids. Germline V gene sequence: CDR1 SGHAT, CDR2 FQNNGV. CDR3 amino acids: CASSHIQGVQHYEQYF. CDR3 DNA: TGTGCCAGCAGTCACATTCAGGGGGTGCAACACTACGAGCAGTACTTC.

This chain links TRBV27 with TRBJ1-2; D gene ambiguous. Trimming pared 6 bases from V and 2 bases from J, leaving 7 bases between. There are 12 residues in the CDR3. CDR1 is MNHEY, CDR2 SMNVEV, per germline (reference sequence). The CDR3, as DNA: TGTGCCAGCAGCGCTGGCAACTATGGCTACACCTTC. Its translation: CASSAGNYGYTF.

J is TRBJ1-1 and V is TRBV2; tentatively, D is TRBD1 (5 bases). CDR1 is SNHLY and CDR2 is FYNNEI in the germline V gene. The CDR3 has 15 residues. Trimming pared 0 bases from V and 6 bases from J, leaving 14 bases between. CDR3: CASSEASGRRAEAFF. The CDR3 bases are TGTGCCAGCAGTGAAGCTTCGGGGCGGAGGGCTGAAGCTTTCTTT.

In its sample, this clone was seen a few times. The chain has TRBV5-1 and TRBJ2-3, with a weak D call TRBD2 (5 bases). The CDR3 is 15 amino acids. Germline V gene sequence: CDR1 SGHRS, CDR2 YFSETQ. Trimming took 1 base from V and 0 from J, leaving 9 bases between them. The CDR3 loop is CASSLSSRSTDTQYF. In DNA, the CDR3 is TGCGCCAGCAGCTTGTCTAGCAGAAGCACAGATACGCAGTATTTT.

Remarks on this clone: The same CDR3 arises from other DNA sequences in this sample as well. This chain connects TRBV6-5 to TRBJ2-6; perhaps TRBD2 as D (5 bases). Trimming removed 0 bases from V and 2 bases from J, with 5 bases in between. Germline V CDR1 and CDR2: MNHEY, SVGAGI. CDR3 length: 15 residues. CDR3 amino acids: CASSYSGAGANVLTF. The CDR3 nucleotides are TGTGCCAGCAGTTACTCGGGAGCTGGGGCCAACGTCCTGACTTTC.

The chain couples TRBV18 to TRBJ2-2, with a tentative D call TRBD1 (5 bases). V was clipped by 1 base and J by 7 bases, with 16 bases between them. Germline lookup yields CDR1 KGHSH and CDR2 LQKENI. The CDR3 loop spans 16 amino acids. The CDR3 DNA reads as TGTGCCAGCTCACCACGGTGGCAGGGCGGCATCGGGGAGCTGTTTTTT. This gives the protein CASSPRWQGGIGELFF.

This clone has a handful of counts. The J gene is TRBJ2-7, the V gene TRBV4-1; tentatively, D is TRBD2 (6 bases). The germline gives CDR1 MGHRA, CDR2 YSYEKL. V lost 4 bases to trimming and J lost 12 bases, with 13 bases between them. CDR3 length equals 11 residues. In DNA, the CDR3 is TGCGCCAGCAGCCCGGGACTCGCGGTGTACTTC. This codes for CASSPGLAVYF.

As concerns this clone: The same CDR3 can be traced to other DNA sequences in this sample. The chain carries TRBV3-1 (or the pseudogene TRBV3-2) and TRBJ1-1; D remains unclear. The CDR3 runs to 12 residues. Trimming left V 4 bases short and J 0 bases short, with 3 bases between. Germline V gives CDR1 LGHDT, CDR2 YNNKEL (reference sequence). The CDR3 sequence: CASSLMNTEAFF. In DNA, the CDR3 is TGTGCCAGCAGCCTTATGAACACTGAAGCTTTCTTT.

The chain joins TRBV7-9 to TRBJ2-2; 8 bases line up with TRBD1. V gave up 5 bases and J gave up 3 bases; unmatched junction bases: 8. Germline V gene sequence: CDR1 SEHNR, CDR2 FQNEAQ (reference sequence). The CDR3 covers 16 residues. The CDR3 protein is CASSPRGTGDTGELFF. The CDR3 region has the DNA TGTGCCAGCAGCCCGAGAGGGACAGGAGACACCGGGGAGCTGTTTTTT.

The chain employs TRBV19 and TRBJ1-1; TRBD1 matches at 8 bases. The CDR3 spans 18 residues. CDR1 is LNHDA and CDR2 is SQIVND in the germline V gene (reference sequence). The V segment lost 5 bases and the J segment 6 bases; nucleotides outside the gene matches: 20. The CDR3 region is CASSARSLYRGDVPEAFF. CDR3 in DNA: TGTGCCAGTAGTGCCCGATCACTTTACAGGGGGGACGTACCTGAAGCTTTCTTT.

The chain carries TRBV19 and TRBJ2-2; 11 bases align to TRBD2. Germline lookup yields CDR1 LNHDA and CDR2 SQIVND (reference sequence). Trimming took 2 bases from V and 6 from J; bases not matched to a gene: 2. The CDR3 consists of 15 residues. CDR3 nucleotide sequence: TGTGCCAGTAGTATAACTAGCGGGAGTCCCGGGGAGCTGTTTTTT. This gives the protein CASSITSGSPGELFF.

Only one count was recorded for this clone. The chain links TRBV6-5 to TRBJ1-5; the D is unclear. The CDR3 totals 14 residues. Between the trimmed V and J ends, which lost 4 bases and 0 bases, there was a span of 7 bases. The germline V gene has CDR1 MNHEY and CDR2 SVGAGI. The CDR3 here is CASSSQDSNQPQHF. The CDR3 DNA sequence: TGTGCCAGCAGTTCCCAGGATAGCAATCAGCCCCAGCATTTT.

The CDR3 sequence is CASSQGTEFNQPQHF. CDR3 nucleotides: TGTGCCAGCAGTCAGGGGACAGAATTCAATCAGCCCCAGCATTTT. This chain uses TRBV27 with TRBJ1-5; TRBD1 matches 7 bases. Germline V gene data show CDR1 as MNHEY and CDR2 as SMNVEV (reference sequence). The CDR3 runs to 15 residues. J gave up 3 bases and V 5 bases, and 7 bases lay outside the gene matches.

The chain has TRBV5-4 and TRBJ1-2, with TRBD1 matching over 7 bases. Germline values: CDR1 SGHNT, CDR2 YYREEE (reference sequence). The CDR3 sequence is 15 residues long. Trimming at V came to 0 bases and at J to 2 bases, leaving 4 bases not matched to a gene. The DNA of the CDR3 is TGTGCCAGCAGCTTGGGGCAGGGGGACAACTATGGCTACACCTTC. This codes for CASSLGQGDNYGYTF.

This clone was observed once. The V call is TRBV5-1, the J call TRBJ2-5; 8 nucleotides agree with TRBD1. Germline trimming cut 4 bases from V and 3 bases from J; bases unmatched to any gene: 5. CDR3 length: 14 residues. Germline V gives CDR1 SGHRS, CDR2 YFSETQ. In nucleotides, the CDR3 is TGCGCCAGCAGCCTTGGACAGGGTGAAGAGACCCAGTACTTC. It translates to CASSLGQGEETQYF.

The J gene is TRBJ2-2, the V gene TRBV6-4, with D perhaps TRBD1 (5 bases). This CDR3 contains 14 residues. Germline V lookup: CDR1 MRHNA, CDR2 SNTAGT. Trimming cost V 10 bases and J 0 bases, with 12 bases left between them. This CDR3 reads CATRGQTNTGELFF. CDR3 in DNA: TGTGCCACTCGCGGACAAACGAACACCGGGGAGCTGTTTTTT.

V usage is TRBV21-1 and J usage is TRBJ2-5; no check of the table's D call, TRBD1, against the DNA was made. TRBV21-1 is described as a pseudogene. This CDR3 contains 17 residues. CDR3 amino acids: CASSFIRDSYKKETQYF. DNA of the CDR3: TGTGCCAGCAGCTTCATCCGGGACAGCTACAAAAAAGAGACCCAGTACTTC.

The rearrangement uses TRBV18 and TRBJ2-7; 9 nucleotides line up with TRBD1. This CDR3 has 15 amino acids. The V segment lost 0 bases and the J segment 5 bases; nucleotides outside the gene matches: 5. In germline, CDR1 is KGHSH, CDR2 LQKENI. The CDR3 reads CASSPPGQGYHEQYF. The CDR3 nucleotides read TGTGCCAGCTCACCACCGGGACAGGGATATCACGAGCAGTACTTC.

This clone was picked up one time. This chain links TRBV5-1 with TRBJ2-1; TRBD2 matches at 12 bases. With V trimmed by 0 bases and J by 6 bases, 7 bases remained unmatched. The CDR3 consists of 17 residues. Germline V gene sequence: CDR1 SGHRS, CDR2 YFSETQ. This CDR3 reads CASSLDRWTSGTNEQFF. CDR3 nucleotides: TGCGCCAGCAGCTTGGATAGATGGACTAGCGGGACCAATGAGCAGTTCTTC.

The gene calls are TRBV21-1 and TRBJ2-7; the table's D call of TRBD2 was not tested on the DNA. TRBV21-1 is tagged as a pseudogene. The CDR3 totals 17 residues. The chain's CDR3 is CASSANNLVRRGYEQYF. The CDR3, as DNA: TGTGCCAGCAGCGCGAATAACCTAGTACGCCGAGGATACGAGCAGTACTTC.

This sequence joins TRBV18 and TRBJ1-1, with D hard to call. Germline loops: CDR1 KGHSH, CDR2 LQKENI. The CDR3 runs to 14 residues. The V end lost 2 bases, the J end lost 1 base, and 8 bases lay between the germline ends. CDR3 region: CASSPDGRNTEAFF. CDR3 DNA: TGTGCCAGCTCACCAGATGGTAGGAACACTGAAGCTTTCTTT.

This sequence joins TRBV7-2 and TRBJ1-5; D is ambiguous. V was clipped by 3 bases and J by 11 bases, with 20 bases between them. The germline CDR1 and CDR2 sequences are SGHTA and FQGNSA. The CDR3 totals 15 residues. CDR3: CASSFKPPPGGTQHF. The CDR3 nucleotides read TGTGCCAGCAGCTTTAAACCTCCCCCGGGAGGGACCCAGCATTTT.